This TCR beta chain was obtained from a study of T-cell memory formation after mild COVID-19. Turning to this clonotype: The target antigen is unknown.

5'RACE primed from the constant segment yielded TCR alpha and TCR beta cDNA libraries bearing sample barcodes and UMIs. Each CDR3 protein gets one entry after TCRdb re-called the 5' RACE reads with MiXCR. Of roughly 320,000 distinct CDR3 sequences in the sample, 25% to 30% were seen once. Germline V gives CDR1 MNHEY, CDR2 SVGEGT. The V and J ends lost 6 bases and 5 bases respectively, with 18 bases between them. The CDR3 extends over 15 amino acids. Study-wide results and limits: Whereas later expanders leaned CD4+, clones contracting day 15 to 85 showed a balanced CD4/CD8 makeup. Shrinking CD4+ clones resided mostly in CM and EM, and CD8+ ones in EMRA. That cross-reactive memory joined was suggested by some responding clones appearing in pre-infection memory.

This chain joins TRBV6-2 or TRBV6-3 and TRBJ2-3; the D gene is possibly TRBD2 (5 bases). The receptor's source is an adult woman who had mild COVID-19 (a few samples of this study predate the infection). Cell type and time point are not known. The specimen sequenced was PBMCs or a T cell subset sorted from them (not recorded which). CDR3 sequence: CASSLDPGLGDTQYF. Written as DNA, the CDR3 is TGTGCCAGCAGCCTAGATCCGGGGTTGGGAGATACGCAGTATTTT.